These T cell receptor beta chains were read from a single sample in a study of technical replicates of blood from several donors. Method: immunoSEQ multiplex PCR; TCRdb's copy keeps in-frame clones and lacks some. The data contain tens of thousands of clones, 98% of them singletons. The source material was T cells isolated from PBMCs. Receptors were obtained from a human donor in good health. The CDR3 runs from the conserved cysteine through the conserved F or W. Fields, in order: clone size, D gene, J gene, V gene, CDR3 DNA, CDR3 protein. D genes are given only for firm matches. Size is stated for part of the rows, as once, few or many counts, or as a class when the clone is expanded.

abundance: -
d_gene: TRBD2
j_gene: TRBJ2-1
v_gene: TRBV6-1
CDR3nt: TGTGCCAGCAGTGACACGCTAGCGGACATCTACAATGAGCAGTTCTTC
CDR3aa: CASSDTLADIYNEQFF

abundance: -
d_gene: TRBD2
j_gene: TRBJ2-7
v_gene: TRBV9
CDR3nt: TGTGCCAGCAGCGTAGGCGACGGGAGGGCGAGGGAGCAGTACTTC
CDR3aa: CASSVGDGRAREQYF

abundance: -
d_gene: -
j_gene: TRBJ2-1
v_gene: TRBV14
CDR3nt: TGTGCCAGCAGCCAAGAACGAGCCCTCGGTGAGCAGTTCTTC
CDR3aa: CASSQERALGEQFF

abundance: -
d_gene: -
j_gene: TRBJ1-2
v_gene: TRBV6-6
CDR3nt: TGTGCCAGCAGTTATGAGAGGGTTTCCTATGGCTACACCTTC
CDR3aa: CASSYERVSYGYTF

abundance: -
d_gene: TRBD2
j_gene: TRBJ2-1
v_gene: TRBV7-3
CDR3nt: TGTGCCAGCAGCTATCTCACTAGCGGGAGGTCGAATGAGCAGTTCTTC
CDR3aa: CASSYLTSGRSNEQFF

abundance: -
d_gene: TRBD1
j_gene: TRBJ1-5
v_gene: TRBV4-1
CDR3nt: TGCGCCAGCAGCCACACAGGGGGCGGCAATCAGCCCCAGCATTTT
CDR3aa: CASSHTGGGNQPQHF

abundance: -
d_gene: -
j_gene: TRBJ2-2
v_gene: TRBV7-9
CDR3nt: TGTGCCAGCAGCTTAGGAGGCAACACCGGGGAGCTGTTTTTT
CDR3aa: CASSLGGNTGELFF

abundance: -
d_gene: -
j_gene: TRBJ1-2
v_gene: TRBV7-2
CDR3nt: TGTGCCAGCACTCAACCTGTAGTCTATGGCTACACCTTC
CDR3aa: CASTQPVVYGYTF

abundance: -
d_gene: TRBD1
j_gene: TRBJ1-1
v_gene: TRBV6-1
CDR3nt: TGTGCCAGCATCTTACAGGGGTGGATGACTGAAGCTTTCTTT
CDR3aa: CASILQGWMTEAFF

abundance: -
d_gene: -
j_gene: TRBJ2-7
v_gene: TRBV6-1
CDR3nt: TGTGCCAGCAGTGCCGCGGGTTACGAGCAGTACTTC
CDR3aa: CASSAAGYEQYF

abundance: -
d_gene: -
j_gene: TRBJ1-3
v_gene: TRBV29-1
CDR3nt: TGCAGCGTTGAAAAACCGGGATCCGGAAACACAATATATTTT
CDR3aa: CSVEKPGSGNTIYF

abundance: -
d_gene: -
j_gene: TRBJ2-2
v_gene: TRBV27
CDR3nt: TGTGCCAGCAGTCGCACCGGGGAGCTGTTTTTT
CDR3aa: CASSRTGELFF

abundance: -
d_gene: TRBD2
j_gene: TRBJ2-3
v_gene: TRBV10-3
CDR3nt: TGTGCCTCAACTAGCGGGAGGGCCGCAGATACGCAGTATTTT
CDR3aa: CASTSGRAADTQYF

abundance: -
d_gene: TRBD2
j_gene: TRBJ2-7
v_gene: TRBV11-1
CDR3nt: TGTGCCAGCAGCCCGCCAGCGGGATCGACCGCCGGCGAGCAGTACTTC
CDR3aa: CASSPPAGSTAGEQYF

abundance: -
d_gene: -
j_gene: TRBJ2-7
v_gene: TRBV7-3
CDR3nt: TGTGCCAGCAGCTTAGGGGAGCTCTACGAGCAGTACTTC
CDR3aa: CASSLGELYEQYF

abundance: -
d_gene: -
j_gene: TRBJ2-7
v_gene: TRBV7-2
CDR3nt: TGTGCCAGCAGCCCGGCCTACGAGCAGTACTTC
CDR3aa: CASSPAYEQYF

abundance: -
d_gene: -
j_gene: TRBJ1-1
v_gene: TRBV4-2
CDR3nt: TGTGCCAGCAGCCAAGATCGGCACAGCCTGAACACTGAAGCTTTCTTT
CDR3aa: CASSQDRHSLNTEAFF

abundance: -
d_gene: -
j_gene: TRBJ2-7
v_gene: TRBV4-3
CDR3nt: TGCGCCAGCAGCCAAGATGAGTGGACAACCTACGAGCAGTACTTC
CDR3aa: CASSQDEWTTYEQYF

abundance: -
d_gene: TRBD1
j_gene: TRBJ2-5
v_gene: TRBV29-1
CDR3nt: TGCAGCGTTCCAGGGGGAAGGGAGACCCAGTACTTC
CDR3aa: CSVPGGRETQYF

abundance: -
d_gene: TRBD1
j_gene: TRBJ1-2
v_gene: TRBV6-5
CDR3nt: TGTGCCAGCAGTACCCAGGGGGCGCGAGGCTACACCTTC
CDR3aa: CASSTQGARGYTF

abundance: -
d_gene: -
j_gene: TRBJ1-1
v_gene: TRBV27
CDR3nt: TGTGCCAGCAGTTTCGGGGGAAACACTGAAGCTTTCTTT
CDR3aa: CASSFGGNTEAFF

abundance: -
d_gene: -
j_gene: TRBJ2-7
v_gene: TRBV29-1
CDR3nt: TGCAGCGTTATAGGGACTGGAGGGATAACTGCCTACGAGCAGTACTTC
CDR3aa: CSVIGTGGITAYEQYF

abundance: -
d_gene: -
j_gene: TRBJ1-5
v_gene: TRBV10-2
CDR3nt: TGCGCCAGCAGTGACCGACAGGAGAGCAATCAGCCCCAGCATTTT
CDR3aa: CASSDRQESNQPQHF

abundance: -
d_gene: TRBD2
j_gene: TRBJ2-5
v_gene: TRBV27
CDR3nt: TGTGCCAGCAGTTTAGGGGGACTAGCGGGAGGGCTGGAGACCCAGTACTTC
CDR3aa: CASSLGGLAGGLETQYF

abundance: -
d_gene: -
j_gene: TRBJ2-3
v_gene: TRBV7-3
CDR3nt: TGTGCCAGCAGCGAATCAGGGGTGGGAGATACGCAGTATTTT
CDR3aa: CASSESGVGDTQYF

abundance: -
d_gene: TRBD1
j_gene: TRBJ2-7
v_gene: TRBV6-5
CDR3nt: TGTGCCAGCAGCTCACAGGGGTCCTACGAGCAGTACTTC
CDR3aa: CASSSQGSYEQYF

abundance: -
d_gene: TRBD1
j_gene: TRBJ2-7
v_gene: TRBV7-9
CDR3nt: TGTGCCAGCAGCTTAATTAAGGGACAGCGGATATACGAGCAGTACTTC
CDR3aa: CASSLIKGQRIYEQYF

abundance: -
d_gene: -
j_gene: TRBJ1-1
v_gene: TRBV28
CDR3nt: TGTGCCAACCAGGGAAGGGGCACTGAAGCTTTCTTT
CDR3aa: CANQGRGTEAFF

abundance: -
d_gene: -
j_gene: TRBJ1-1
v_gene: TRBV19
CDR3nt: TGTGCCAGTATTCCGCCTCCCGGACAGCCGAACACTGAAGCTTTCTTT
CDR3aa: CASIPPPGQPNTEAFF

abundance: few
d_gene: TRBD2
j_gene: TRBJ2-3
v_gene: TRBV4-2
CDR3nt: TGTGCCAGCAGCCAAGAAGTCAGGCTAGCGGGTTACACAGATACGCAGTATTTT
CDR3aa: CASSQEVRLAGYTDTQYF

abundance: -
d_gene: TRBD1
j_gene: TRBJ1-2
v_gene: TRBV5-4
CDR3nt: TGTGCCAGCAGCTCCGGGACAGGGGCCTATGGCTACACCTTC
CDR3aa: CASSSGTGAYGYTF

abundance: -
d_gene: TRBD1
j_gene: TRBJ1-5
v_gene: TRBV7-6
CDR3nt: TGTGCCAGCAGCGTATTACAGGGGGACCAGCCCCAGCATTTT
CDR3aa: CASSVLQGDQPQHF

abundance: -
d_gene: -
j_gene: TRBJ1-2
v_gene: TRBV27
CDR3nt: TGTGCCAGCAGGTTACAGGGCTGGGGGGGATATGGCTACACCTTC
CDR3aa: CASRLQGWGGYGYTF

abundance: once
d_gene: TRBD2
j_gene: TRBJ2-1
v_gene: TRBV4-2
CDR3nt: TGTGCCAGCAGCCAAGATCGTGGCGGGAGAGTCGTCTTC
CDR3aa: CASSQDRGGRVVF

abundance: once
d_gene: TRBD2
j_gene: TRBJ2-3
v_gene: TRBV10-2
CDR3nt: TGCGCCATAAGGGCGGGACTAGCGGGAGCGGGGACCACAGATACGCAGTATTTT
CDR3aa: CAIRAGLAGAGTTDTQYF

abundance: -
d_gene: -
j_gene: TRBJ2-3
v_gene: TRBV29-1
CDR3nt: TGCAGCGTTGATGTGTATACAGATACGCAGTATTTT
CDR3aa: CSVDVYTDTQYF

abundance: -
d_gene: -
j_gene: TRBJ2-7
v_gene: TRBV11-3
CDR3nt: TGTGCCAGCAGCTTAGGACTAGGGCTTGACGAGCAGTACTTC
CDR3aa: CASSLGLGLDEQYF